This entry lists 28 T cell receptor beta chains sequenced from one sample in a study of cytomegalovirus exposure and HLA in healthy donors. Measured with immunoSEQ multiplex PCR; TCRdb has only the in-frame clones, and not every one. This repertoire shows roughly 90,000 clones, about 85% found once; its top ten account for approximately 20%. The sequenced sample consisted of PBMCs. Receptors originate from a man aged 18 to 30 in good health and CMV-seropositive.

The chain combines TRBV11-2 with TRBJ2-7; 9 positions agree with TRBD2. The trim removed 5 bases at V and 4 bases at J, leaving 9 bases unmatched. The CDR3 contains 15 residues. CDR1 is SGHAT and CDR2 is FQNNGV in the germline V gene. The CDR3 region is CASSLQTSGVYEQYV. For the CDR3, the DNA is TGTGCCAGCAGCCTCCAGACTAGCGGAGTTTACGAGCAGTACGTC.

The V call is TRBV9, the J call TRBJ2-1, with 11 nucleotides matching TRBD2. CDR3 length equals 17 residues. Losses at the gene ends were 3 bases for V and 1 base for J; bases not matched to a gene: 6. Per the germline V gene, CDR1 is SGDLS and CDR2 is YYNGEE. CDR3 DNA: TGTGCCAGCAGCGGACTAGCGGGATTCCAGTCCTACAATGAGCAGTTCTTC. Translating gives CASSGLAGFQSYNEQFF.

This chain uses TRBV6-6 with TRBJ2-1; D ambiguous. V was cut by 0 bases and J by 14 bases, with 11 bases left in between. The germline gives CDR1 MNHNY, CDR2 SVGAGI (reference sequence). The CDR3 runs to 12 residues. The CDR3 region is CASSYSTESEFF. The CDR3 coding sequence is TGTGCCAGCAGTTACTCGACGGAGTCGGAGTTCTTC.

The chain is built from TRBV9 and TRBJ2-1; perhaps TRBD1 as D (5 bases). Germline V lookup: CDR1 SGDLS, CDR2 YYNGEE. This CDR3 comprises 16 residues. The V and J ends lost 3 bases and 2 bases respectively, with 15 bases between them. The CDR3 sequence is CASSGSRVRTYNEQFF. CDR3 DNA sequence: TGTGCCAGCAGCGGGAGCAGGGTAAGAACCTACAATGAGCAGTTCTTC. Full variable domain (remainder filled in from reference TRBV9 and TRBJ2-1): DSGVTQTPKHLITATGQRVTLRCSPRSGDLSVYWYQQSLDQGLQFLIQYYNGEERAKGNILERFSAQQFPDLHSELNLSSLELGDSALYFCASSGSRVRTYNEQFFGPGTRLTVL.

This sequence joins TRBV5-5 and TRBJ1-5; 9 bases are a match to TRBD1. With V trimmed by 4 bases and J by 7 bases, 9 bases remained unmatched. Germline-derived CDR1 and CDR2 are SGHKS and YYEKEE (reference sequence). The CDR3 length is 15 residues. This CDR3 is CASSPGQGIGQPQHF. Here the CDR3 DNA reads TGTGCCAGCAGCCCAGGACAGGGGATCGGGCAGCCCCAGCATTTT.

The chain joins TRBV6-5 to TRBJ2-5; 8 nucleotides agree with TRBD2. The germline V gene has CDR1 MNHEY and CDR2 SVGAGI. The CDR3 totals 16 residues. The V and J ends lost 0 bases and 3 bases, in that order; junction bases with no gene match: 6. DNA for the CDR3: TGTGCCAGCAGTTACTCGCCGGGCGGGGGGAAAGAGACCCAGTACTTC. Translated, it gives CASSYSPGGGKETQYF.

The chain links TRBV30 to TRBJ2-6; TRBD1 might be the D (5 bases). The CDR3 totals 14 residues. The V end lost 2 bases, the J end lost 4 bases, and 9 bases lay between the germline ends. The germline V gene encodes CDR1 GTSNPN and CDR2 SVGIG (reference sequence). CDR3 protein: CAWSSGSGANVLTF. The DNA of the CDR3 is TGTGCCTGGAGTTCAGGGTCCGGGGCCAACGTCCTGACTTTC.

The chain joins TRBV7-8 to TRBJ2-1; TRBD1 agrees at 9 bases. This CDR3 spans 19 amino acids. V lost 2 bases to trimming and J lost 4 bases; unmatched junction nucleotides: 15. Germline CDR1 reads SGHVS; CDR2 reads FQNEAQ. CDR3: CASSLRVRTGESIYNEQFF. The CDR3 DNA follows: TGTGCCAGCAGCTTAAGGGTGCGGACAGGGGAGAGCATTTACAATGAGCAGTTCTTC.

The J gene is TRBJ1-2, the V gene TRBV18; D remains ambiguous. The V gene's germline CDR1 is KGHSH and CDR2 LQKENI. This CDR3 has 15 amino acids. Trimming shortened V by 3 bases and J by 3 bases, and 14 bases separated the two germline ends. The CDR3 DNA sequence: TGTGCCAGCTCACCGGATTCGGGATTTGACTATGGCTACACCTTC. Translation gives CASSPDSGFDYGYTF. Full variable domain (outside the CDR3, taken from reference TRBV18 and TRBJ1-2): NAGVMQNPRHLVRRRGQEARLRCSPMKGHSHVYWYRQLPEEGLKFMVYLQKENIIDESGMPKERFSAEFPKEGPSILRIQQVVRGDSAAYFCASSPDSGFDYGYTFGSGTRLTVV.

The J gene is TRBJ1-1, the V gene TRBV29-1, with 7 positions matching TRBD1. The CDR3 runs to 13 residues. Germline CDR1 SQVTM, CDR2 ANQGSEA. The V and J ends lost 6 bases and 1 base, in that order; junction bases with no gene match: 5. The CDR3 is CSVAGTANTEAFF. CDR3 DNA: TGCAGCGTGGCCGGGACAGCGAACACTGAAGCTTTCTTT.

For this clone: One end of the junction does not line up with germline, which may come from a read error. The rearrangement joins TRBV6-6 to TRBJ1-1; D is ambiguous. This CDR3 has 16 amino acids. In germline, CDR1 is MNHNY, CDR2 SVGAGI (reference sequence). The CDR3 DNA is TGTGCCAGCACTTACTTGGGCGGGCGGAGTGCGATAGAAGCTTTCTTT. Residues: CASTYLGGRSAIEAFF.

The chain couples TRBV5-4 to TRBJ1-2; 7 positions match TRBD1. Germline trimming cut 3 bases from V and 8 bases from J; bases unmatched to any gene: 10. Germline CDR1 SGHNT, CDR2 YYREEE (reference sequence). The CDR3 loop spans 14 amino acids. This CDR3 reads CASSSGTVRRGYTF. DNA of the CDR3: TGTGCCAGCAGCTCCGGGACAGTTCGTAGGGGCTACACCTTC.

The chain uses TRBV7-8 and TRBJ1-1; unclear D gene. The CDR3 runs to 13 residues. CDR1 and CDR2 from the germline V gene are SGHVS and FQNEAQ. V lost 2 bases, J lost 0 bases, and 4 bases lay in between. The CDR3 region has the DNA TGTGCCAGCAGCTTACAATTGAACACTGAAGCTTTCTTT. Translation: CASSLQLNTEAFF.

The CDR3 DNA sequence: TGCAGTGCCCTGGACAGCTATGGCTACACCTTC. Encoded protein: CSALDSYGYTF. The chain employs TRBV20-1 and TRBJ1-2; TRBD1 might be the D (6 bases). The CDR3 length is 11 residues. The V gene lost 6 bases and the J gene lost 4 bases, with 9 bases spanning the gap. The germline CDR1 and CDR2 sequences are DFQATT and SNEGSKA (reference sequence).

This clone was detected only a few times. CDR3 protein: CASSFRALGYGYTF. CDR3 nucleotides: TGTGCCAGCAGCTTCAGGGCCCTAGGCTATGGCTACACCTTC. The rearrangement uses TRBV7-9 and TRBJ1-2; D might be TRBD1 (5 bases). Germline CDR1 and CDR2: SEHNR and FQNEAQ (reference sequence). This CDR3 spans 14 amino acids. The ends were cut back, 3 bases at V and 4 bases at J, with 12 bases in the middle.

The chain couples TRBV5-6 to TRBJ2-1; D is unclear. Trimming removed 0 bases at V and 5 bases at J, with 3 bases between. This CDR3 is 12 amino acids long. Germline assignment: CDR1 SGHDT and CDR2 YYEEEE. The CDR3 loop reads CASSLADNEQFF. The CDR3 coding sequence is TGTGCCAGCAGCTTGGCCGACAATGAGCAGTTCTTC.

The chain links TRBV30 to TRBJ2-2; 8 positions agree with TRBD2. Per the germline V gene, CDR1 is GTSNPN and CDR2 is SVGIG (reference sequence). The CDR3 spans 15 residues. V lost 3 bases to trimming and J lost 6 bases; unmatched junction nucleotides: 9. The CDR3 reads CAWSEYIAGPGELFF. The CDR3 region has the DNA TGTGCCTGGAGCGAATATATAGCGGGACCCGGGGAGCTGTTTTTT. The full variable domain, completed using reference TRBV30 and TRBJ2-2, is SQTIHQWPATLVQPVGSPLSLECTVEGTSNPNLYWYRQAAGRGLQLLFYSVGIGQISSEVPQNLSASRPQDRQFILSSKKLLLSDSGFYLCAWSEYIAGPGELFFGEGSRLTVL.

This clone came up once. The chain carries TRBV11-3 and TRBJ1-1; 9 bases line up with TRBD1. V was clipped by 7 bases and J by 3 bases; unmatched bases: 3. This CDR3 region has 13 residues. The germline V gene has CDR1 SGHNT and CDR2 YENEEA. The CDR3 DNA reads as TGTGCCAGCACGGGACAGGGAGACACTGAAGCTTTCTTT. Encoded protein: CASTGQGDTEAFF.

The chain employs TRBV25-1 and TRBJ1-4; 8 bases map to TRBD1. CDR3 length: 13 residues. J lost 5 bases, V lost 5 bases, and 1 base had no gene match. Germline V gene sequence: CDR1 MGHDK, CDR2 SYGVNS. CDR3 coding DNA: TGTGCCAGCAGTCCAGGGGGCAATGAAAAACTGTTTTTT. Encoded protein: CASSPGGNEKLFF.

The rearrangement uses TRBV9 and TRBJ2-3; 9 positions agree with TRBD2. Germline V gene sequence: CDR1 SGDLS, CDR2 YYNGEE. The CDR3 has 15 residues. V gave up 2 bases and J gave up 4 bases; unmatched junction bases: 5. The CDR3 DNA sequence: TGTGCCAGCAGCGTCGGGGGACTAGCCCCAGATACGCAGTATTTT. This sequence encodes CASSVGGLAPDTQYF. Full variable domain (remainder filled in from reference TRBV9 and TRBJ2-3): DSGVTQTPKHLITATGQRVTLRCSPRSGDLSVYWYQQSLDQGLQFLIQYYNGEERAKGNILERFSAQQFPDLHSELNLSSLELGDSALYFCASSVGGLAPDTQYFGPGTRLTVL.

For the CDR3, the DNA is TGTGCCAGCAGTTTCCCAGGGGGATCCGAGACCCAGTACTTC. Translated: CASSFPGGSETQYF. This chain uses TRBV28 with TRBJ2-5, with TRBD1 matching 7 bases. Germline V gene sequence: CDR1 MDHEN, CDR2 SYDVKM. The length of the CDR3 is 14 residues. Trimming cost V 3 bases and J 5 bases; bases outside gene matches: 6.

CDR3 sequence: CASSLDLNNEQFF. The CDR3 nucleotides are TGTGCCAGCAGCTTGGACTTAAACAATGAGCAGTTCTTC. This chain links TRBV7-3 with TRBJ2-1; tentatively, D is TRBD2 (5 bases). Between the trimmed V and J ends, which lost 3 bases and 5 bases, there was a span of 8 bases. The CDR3 covers 13 residues. Germline CDR1 and CDR2: SGHTA and FQGTGA.

The chain carries TRBV6-6 and TRBJ1-3, with D uncertain. Germline CDR1 reads MNHNY; CDR2 reads SVGAGI (reference sequence). V was trimmed by 2 bases and J by 0 bases, leaving 8 bases between them. This CDR3 is built from 15 residues. This CDR3 reads CASSYLGVSGNTIYF. The CDR3 bases are TGTGCCAGCAGTTACCTAGGAGTCTCTGGAAACACCATATATTTT.

The rearrangement uses TRBV15 and TRBJ2-1, with 8 nucleotides matching TRBD1. The V gene's germline CDR1 is LNHNV and CDR2 YYDKDF (reference sequence). The ends lost 0 bases at V and 4 bases at J; junction bases unmatched: 2. The CDR3 covers 15 residues. The DNA for the CDR3 is TGTGCCACCAGCAGAGACAGGGGGCAGTACAATGAGCAGTTCTTC. Its protein product is CATSRDRGQYNEQFF.

CDR3 DNA sequence: TGTGCCTGGAGTTCTCTTCCCCGGGAGACCCAGTACTTC. Encoded protein: CAWSSLPRETQYF. J is TRBJ2-5 and V is TRBV30, with D unresolved. Germline V lookup: CDR1 GTSNPN, CDR2 SVGIG (reference sequence). This CDR3 is 13 amino acids long. V shed 2 bases and J shed 5 bases, with 12 bases lying between them.

The rearrangement links TRBV5-6 to TRBJ2-7; the D gene is possibly TRBD2 (6 bases). From germline, CDR1 is SGHDT and CDR2 YYEEEE. This CDR3 region has 15 residues. Deletions cut 5 bases from V and 4 bases from J, with 19 bases between. The CDR3 reads CASSPAEGPSYEQYF. CDR3 nucleotide sequence: TGTGCCAGCAGTCCCGCGGAGGGACCCTCTTACGAGCAGTACTTC.

CDR3 in DNA: TGTGCCAGCGGCCCCACTAAAGCTCCCGGGAGCCCCTACAATGAGCAGTTCTTC. Translated, it gives CASGPTKAPGSPYNEQFF. The rearrangement joins TRBV5-4 to TRBJ2-1, with a tentative D call TRBD2 (6 bases). CDR3 length: 18 amino acids. The germline CDR1 and CDR2 sequences are SGHNT and YYREEE (reference sequence). V was clipped by 7 bases and J by 2 bases, with 25 bases between them.

This clone was observed once. This chain connects TRBV9 to TRBJ2-5; D perhaps matches TRBD1 (5 bases). Germline V lookup: CDR1 SGDLS, CDR2 YYNGEE. With 0 bases removed from V and 4 bases from J, the gap between germline ends came to 13 bases. The CDR3 extends over 15 amino acids. The CDR3 loop is CASSVEGSSRETQYF. Here the CDR3 DNA reads TGTGCCAGCAGCGTAGAGGGGTCATCAAGAGAGACCCAGTACTTC.